These 27 T cell receptor beta chains originate from one sample sequenced in a study of neoadjuvant anti-PD-1 for oral cavity cancer. Here immunoSEQ multiplex PCR was the method, and the copy in TCRdb shows in-frame clones only, minus some. Found here are 9,000 to 13,000 clones, 40% to 65% of them singletons; the top ten hold 26%. The source material was tumor tissue, sampled before nivolumab (anti-PD-1) treatment. The receptors shown here come from a person between 40 and 85 years old with oral cavity squamous cell carcinoma.

CDR3 nucleotides: TGTGCCTGGAAAATAACGGACCTGGTCACCGGGGAGCTGTTTTTT. It is translated as CAWKITDLVTGELFF. This chain uses TRBV30 with TRBJ2-2; D unclear. Trimming cost V 4 bases and J 4 bases, with 16 bases left between them. The germline CDR1 and CDR2 sequences are GTSNPN and SVGIG (reference sequence). The CDR3 length is 15 residues.

The V call is TRBV7-2, the J call TRBJ2-6, with D possibly TRBD2 on 5 matching bases. The CDR3 covers 16 residues. Germline CDR1 reads SGHTA; CDR2 reads FQGNSA. The V end was cut by 0 bases, the J end by 1 base, with 7 bases between. The CDR3 DNA reads as TGTGCCAGCAGCTTAGCGAGGGCGTCTGGGGCCAACGTCCTGACTTTC. This encodes CASSLARASGANVLTF.

This clone was recorded a few times. V gene TRBV28 combines with J gene TRBJ1-2; D gene ambiguous. The germline V and J ends were trimmed by 1 base and 1 base, with 10 bases remaining between them. CDR3 length: 15 residues. Germline V gene lookup returns CDR1 MDHEN and CDR2 SYDVKM. The CDR3 nucleotides read TGTGCCAGCAGTTTATTTTCTGCTTATAACTATGGCTACACCTTC. Amino acids: CASSLFSAYNYGYTF.

This chain connects TRBV7-2 to TRBJ1-4, with D possibly TRBD1 on 5 matching bases. CDR1 is SGHTA, CDR2 FQGNSA, per germline. Trimming pared 5 bases from V and 10 bases from J, leaving 14 bases between. The CDR3 extends over 13 amino acids. CDR3 coding DNA: TGTGCCAGCAGCGACAGACAGTCGCCAAAACTGTTTTTT. This gives the protein CASSDRQSPKLFF. Complete variable domain (other parts from reference TRBV7-2 and TRBJ1-4): GAGVSQSPSNKVTEKGKDVELRCDPISGHTALYWYRQSLGQGLEFLIYFQGNSAPDKSGLPSDRFSAERTGGSVSTLTIQRTQQEDSAVYLCASSDRQSPKLFFGSGTQLSVL.

This clone has a single count. The chain employs TRBV28 and TRBJ1-5; 7 bases fit TRBD1. Germline assignment: CDR1 MDHEN and CDR2 SYDVKM. Losses at the gene ends were 4 bases for V and 0 bases for J; bases not matched to a gene: 12. The CDR3 loop spans 18 amino acids. The DNA of the CDR3 is TGTGCCAGCAGTTCACTCAGGGACAGAAGATATAGCAATCAGCCCCAGCATTTT. This translates into CASSSLRDRRYSNQPQHF.

J is TRBJ1-3 and V is TRBV7-2, with 7 bases lining up with TRBD1. CDR1 and CDR2 from the germline V gene are SGHTA and FQGNSA. The CDR3 contains 15 residues. V shed 6 bases, J shed 0 bases, and the junction held 5 bases outside the gene matches. Written as DNA, the CDR3 is TGTGCCAGCAGATCCGGGACAGACTCTGGAAACACCATATATTTT. As protein: CASRSGTDSGNTIYF.

This rearrangement joins TRBV28 to TRBJ1-1; no firm D call. V gave up 7 bases and J gave up 3 bases, with 12 bases separating them. Germline-derived CDR1 and CDR2 are MDHEN and SYDVKM. The CDR3 length is 13 residues. The CDR3 DNA is TGTGCCAGCACCTTGGGCTCTGACACTGAAGCTTTCTTT. This translates into CASTLGSDTEAFF.

V and J are TRBV4-3 and TRBJ2-1; 13 nucleotides align to TRBD2. Trimming removed 3 bases from V and 0 bases from J; junction bases left unmatched: 8. This CDR3 comprises 19 residues. Germline lookup yields CDR1 LGHNA and CDR2 YSLEER. The CDR3: CASSQGTSGAQSSYNEQFF. CDR3 nucleotide sequence: TGCGCCAGCAGCCAGGGGACTAGCGGGGCCCAAAGCTCCTACAATGAGCAGTTCTTC.

This clone has only a few counts. This chain joins TRBV25-1 and TRBJ1-1; D might be TRBD1 (5 bases). CDR3 size: 15 residues. In germline, CDR1 is MGHDK, CDR2 SYGVNS. V was trimmed by 4 bases and J by 8 bases, leaving 20 bases between them. The CDR3 region is CASSGAGTVDREAFF. For the CDR3, the DNA is TGTGCCAGCAGTGGAGCCGGGACCGTCGATAGGGAAGCTTTCTTT. Filled out from reference TRBV25-1 and TRBJ1-1, the complete variable domain reads EADIYQTPRYLVIGTGKKITLECSQTMGHDKMYWYQQDPGMELHLIHYSYGVNSTEKGDLSSESTVSRIRTEHFPLTLESARPSHTSQYLCASSGAGTVDREAFFGQGTRLTVV.

This clone has only a few counts. The chain couples TRBV10-2 to TRBJ2-2, with D maybe TRBD1 (6 bases). This CDR3 region has 15 residues. Between the trimmed V and J ends, which lost 2 bases and 4 bases, there was a span of 11 bases. Germline lookup yields CDR1 WSHSY and CDR2 SAAADI. The CDR3 coding sequence is TGCGCCAGCAGTGAGAACAGGGTGGCCACCGGGGAGCTGTTTTTT. This encodes CASSENRVATGELFF.

The chain has TRBV7-9 and TRBJ2-7; D not resolved. The CDR3 totals 12 residues. Germline CDR1 reads SEHNR; CDR2 reads FQNEAQ (reference sequence). V dropped 5 bases and J dropped 4 bases, with 9 bases sitting between them. The CDR3 region has the DNA TGTGCCAGCAGCCTAGAGGATTACGAGCAGTACTTC. Amino acids: CASSLEDYEQYF.

The chain combines TRBV6-5 with TRBJ1-1; D possibly corresponds to TRBD1 (5 bases). The V end lost 7 bases, the J end lost 2 bases, and 14 bases lay between the germline ends. The CDR3 loop spans 14 amino acids. Germline assignment: CDR1 MNHEY and CDR2 SVGAGI. The CDR3 sequence is CASKLSQGNTEAFF. The CDR3 nucleotides are TGTGCCAGCAAGTTAAGCCAGGGCAACACTGAAGCTTTCTTT.

The chain couples TRBV4-3 to TRBJ1-2; D might be TRBD1 (6 bases). Looked up from germline, CDR1 is LGHNA and CDR2 is YSLEER. This CDR3 has 15 amino acids. Trimming took off 4 bases at V and 4 bases at J, with 16 bases between the two ends. The CDR3 sequence is CASSPQGGGVYGYTF. DNA for the CDR3: TGCGCCAGCAGCCCCCAGGGCGGGGGCGTCTATGGCTACACCTTC.

This chain joins TRBV12-2 and TRBJ2-5; the table's D call of TRBD2 was not tested on the DNA. TRBV12-2 is annotated as a pseudogene. The CDR3 is made up of 18 amino acids. As DNA, the CDR3 is TGTGCAAGTCGCTTAGTATCAAGGCGGCGGGGGCGGCAAGAGACCCAGTACTTC. This codes for CASRLVSRRRGRQETQYF.

The chain uses TRBV6-6 and TRBJ2-1; no clear D. CDR3 length: 12 residues. Germline values: CDR1 MNHNY, CDR2 SVGAGI (reference sequence). Trimming removed 5 bases from V and 12 bases from J, with 14 bases in between. CDR3 DNA: TGTGCCAGCAGTCCACCACCGGAAGGGCAGTTCTTC. Protein sequence: CASSPPPEGQFF.

Concerning this clone itself: One end of the junction fails to match germline, which may point to a read error. At the DNA level, this CDR3 is encoded by other sequences in the same sample as well. V usage is TRBV6-6 and J usage is TRBJ2-7; TRBD1 aligns across 9 bases. The CDR3 consists of 14 residues. The V gene's germline CDR1 is MNHNY and CDR2 SVGAGI (reference sequence). The DNA of the CDR3 is TGTGCCAGCAGGATGAACAGGGGGCGCTACGAGCAATACTTC. It encodes CASRMNRGRYEQYF.

This clone was seen more than once but under ten times. The rearrangement joins TRBV5-1 to TRBJ2-1; 8 bases are a match to TRBD2. The CDR3 totals 15 residues. V was clipped by 9 bases and J by 4 bases; unmatched bases: 12. Germline V gene sequence: CDR1 SGHRS, CDR2 YFSETQ. DNA of the CDR3: TGCGCCACCAACGACGGCGGGGGGCTTTACAATGAGCAGTTCTTC. Translating it yields CATNDGGGLYNEQFF.

V and J are TRBV27 and TRBJ1-4, with TRBD1 identical over 7 bases. Germline CDR1 reads MNHEY; CDR2 reads SMNVEV (reference sequence). CDR3 size: 16 residues. The J segment lost 0 bases and the V segment lost 5 bases, leaving 6 bases of the junction unmatched. The CDR3 DNA sequence: TGTGCCAGCAGTGCCCAGGGACAGACAACTAATGAAAAACTGTTTTTT. Protein: CASSAQGQTTNEKLFF.

J is TRBJ1-2 and V is TRBV28; tentative D call: TRBD1 (5 bases). The V gene's germline CDR1 is MDHEN and CDR2 SYDVKM. V lost 2 bases and J 8 bases, leaving 18 bases between the germline ends. The length of the CDR3 is 15 residues. DNA for the CDR3: TGTGCCAGCAGTTTAAGGGGATCCGGGACGATGGGCTACACCTTC. Encoded protein: CASSLRGSGTMGYTF.

The sample holds a few counts of this clone. This chain joins TRBV6-1 and TRBJ1-6, with 10 bases fitting TRBD1. CDR3 size: 15 residues. The junction had 11 bases not matched to a gene; V was cut back by 10 bases and J by 8 bases. Germline lookup yields CDR1 MNHNS and CDR2 SASEGT. CDR3 nucleotides: TGTGCCATTCCGGGACAGGGGCCATTTGATTCACCCCTCCACTTT. It is translated as CAIPGQGPFDSPLHF.

J is TRBJ2-5 and V is TRBV7-3; 7 bases map to TRBD1. After removal of 3 bases from V and 2 bases from J, the junction contained 9 bases not matched to a gene. The CDR3 spans 16 residues. Germline CDR1 is SGHTA and CDR2 is FQGTGA. The CDR3 DNA reads TGTGCCAGCAGCTTCCCGGGACAGTTTCCGCAAGAGACCCAGTACTTC. As protein: CASSFPGQFPQETQYF.

This chain links TRBV14 with TRBJ1-4; 8 nucleotides align to TRBD1. The CDR3 is made up of 15 amino acids. V was pared by 1 base and J by 10 bases, with 8 bases of the junction left unmatched. The germline V gene has CDR1 SGHDN and CDR2 FVKESK. The CDR3 here is CASSQGEGGTGKLFF. CDR3 in DNA: TGTGCCAGCAGCCAAGGGGAGGGAGGGACAGGAAAACTGTTTTTT.

The chain is built from TRBV6-6 and TRBJ1-4; weak D call: TRBD1 (5 bases). The germline V gene has CDR1 MNHNY and CDR2 SVGAGI (reference sequence). Trimming stripped 6 bases from V and 5 bases from J, with 10 bases between. The CDR3 totals 13 residues. The CDR3 here is CASRGTQNEKLFF. In nucleotides, the CDR3 is TGTGCCAGCAGAGGGACTCAAAATGAAAAACTGTTTTTT.

There are a few counts of this clone. The V gene is TRBV27, the J gene TRBJ1-1; D may be TRBD1 (5 bases). Germline V lookup: CDR1 MNHEY, CDR2 SMNVEV (reference sequence). V lost 4 bases and J 1 base, leaving 16 bases between the germline ends. The CDR3 has 16 residues. Here the CDR3 DNA reads TGTGCCAGCAGTTCATCCGGGGGGGTTAAGAACACTGAAGCTTTCTTT. Translated, it gives CASSSSGGVKNTEAFF.

The chain couples TRBV11-2 to TRBJ2-5; 9 nucleotides align to TRBD2. The germline V gene encodes CDR1 SGHAT and CDR2 FQNNGV. Trimming removed 5 bases from V and 0 bases from J; junction bases left unmatched: 13. The CDR3 contains 18 residues. The CDR3 sequence is CASSRSGSGGHYQETQYF. CDR3 DNA: TGTGCCAGCAGCCGCTCGGGTAGCGGGGGACATTACCAAGAGACCCAGTACTTC. Together with reference TRBV11-2 and TRBJ2-5, the CDR3 gives the full variable domain: EAGVAQSPRYKIIEKRQSVAFWCNPISGHATLYWYQQILGQGPKLLIQFQNNGVVDDSQLPKDRFSAERLKGVDSTLKIQPAKLEDSAVYLCASSRSGSGGHYQETQYFGPGTRLLVL.

This sequence joins TRBV10-2 and TRBJ2-3; tentative D call: TRBD1 (7 bases). The CDR3 has 14 amino acids. From germline, CDR1 is WSHSY and CDR2 SAAADI. The ends were cut back, 6 bases at V and 2 bases at J, with 12 bases in the middle. The CDR3 DNA is TGCGCCAGCAGGCGGGGACAGTACACAGATACGCAGTATTTT. Its translation: CASRRGQYTDTQYF.

This clone was seen a few times. V gene TRBV13 combines with J gene TRBJ2-3; perhaps TRBD2 as D (6 bases). The germline gives CDR1 PRHDT, CDR2 FYEKMQ (reference sequence). The CDR3 is 13 amino acids. The germline V and J ends were trimmed by 5 bases and 5 bases, with 11 bases remaining between them. CDR3 nucleotides: TGTGCCAGCAGCCGCCGGCGGGGAGATACGCAGTATTTT. Its protein is CASSRRRGDTQYF.